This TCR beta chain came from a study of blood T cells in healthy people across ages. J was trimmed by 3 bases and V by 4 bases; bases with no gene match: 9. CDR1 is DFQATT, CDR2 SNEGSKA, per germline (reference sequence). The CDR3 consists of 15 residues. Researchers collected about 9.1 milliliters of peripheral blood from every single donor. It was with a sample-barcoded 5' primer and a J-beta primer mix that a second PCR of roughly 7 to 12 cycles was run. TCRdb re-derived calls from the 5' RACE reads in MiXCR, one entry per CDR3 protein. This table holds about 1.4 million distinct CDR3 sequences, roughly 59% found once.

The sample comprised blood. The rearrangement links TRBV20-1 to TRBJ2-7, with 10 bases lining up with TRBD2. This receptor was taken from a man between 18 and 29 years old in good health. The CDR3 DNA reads TGCAGTGCTACAAAACCGGGACTAGCGCGCTACGAGCAGTACTTC. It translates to CSATKPGLARYEQYF.